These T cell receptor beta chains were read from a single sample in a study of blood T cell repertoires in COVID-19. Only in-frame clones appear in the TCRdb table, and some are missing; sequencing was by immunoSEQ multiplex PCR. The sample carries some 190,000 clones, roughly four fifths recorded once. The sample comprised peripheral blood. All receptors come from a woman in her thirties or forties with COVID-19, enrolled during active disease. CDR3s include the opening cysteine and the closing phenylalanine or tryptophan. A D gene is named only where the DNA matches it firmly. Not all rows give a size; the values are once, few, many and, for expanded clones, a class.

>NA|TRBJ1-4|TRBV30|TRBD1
CAANQGVGEKLFF
TGTGCCGCGAATCAGGGGGTGGGTGAAAAACTGTTTTTT
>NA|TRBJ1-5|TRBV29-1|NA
CSVVYGAAQPQHF
TGCAGCGTTGTGTATGGGGCGGCTCAGCCCCAGCATTTT
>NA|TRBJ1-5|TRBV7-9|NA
CASSLQGTQPQHF
TGTGCCAGCAGCTTACAGGGAACTCAGCCCCAGCATTTT
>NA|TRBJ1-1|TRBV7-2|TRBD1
CASSLANRGLTEAFF
TGTGCCAGCAGCTTAGCGAACAGGGGGTTGACTGAAGCTTTCTTT
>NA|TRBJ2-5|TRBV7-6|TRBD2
CASSSGLAGGGTQYF
TGTGCCAGCAGCTCCGGACTAGCGGGAGGGGGGACCCAGTACTTC
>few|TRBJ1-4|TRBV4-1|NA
CASSQDRWEELFF
TGCGCCAGCAGCCAAGATAGGTGGGAGGAACTGTTTTTT
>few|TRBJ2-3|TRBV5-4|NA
CASSLGAGSADTQYF
TGTGCCAGCAGCTTGGGGGCAGGGTCGGCAGATACGCAGTATTTT
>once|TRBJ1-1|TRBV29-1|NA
CSGVRAYAEAFF
TGCAGCGGAGTCAGGGCGTACGCTGAAGCTTTCTTT
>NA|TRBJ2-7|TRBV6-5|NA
CASSYSSGQPSYEQYF
TGTGCCAGCAGTTACTCGTCGGGTCAACCCTCCTACGAGCAGTACTTC
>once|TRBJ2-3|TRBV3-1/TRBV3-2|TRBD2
CASSHSSGAMNTQYF
TGTGCCAGCAGCCACTCTAGCGGGGCCATGAATACGCAGTATTTT
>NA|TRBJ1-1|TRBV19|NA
CASSYNAEAFF
TGTGCCAGTAGCTATAACGCTGAAGCTTTCTTT
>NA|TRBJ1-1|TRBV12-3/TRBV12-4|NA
CASSQGGDTEAFF
TGTGCCAGCAGCCAAGGAGGGGACACTGAAGCTTTCTTT
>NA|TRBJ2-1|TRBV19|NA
CASSIKQDEQFF
TGTGCCAGTAGTATTAAGCAGGATGAGCAGTTCTTC
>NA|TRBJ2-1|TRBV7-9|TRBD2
CASSPASGYNEQFF
TGTGCCAGCAGCCCGGCTAGCGGGTACAATGAGCAGTTCTTC
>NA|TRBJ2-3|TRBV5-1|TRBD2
CASNAAGNTDTQYF
TGCGCCAGTAACGCAGCGGGAAACACAGATACGCAGTATTTT
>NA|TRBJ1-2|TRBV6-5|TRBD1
CASSHSRDRGDYTF
TGTGCCAGCAGTCATAGTCGGGACAGAGGAGACTACACCTTC
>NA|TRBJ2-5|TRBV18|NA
CASSQIQETQYF
TGTGCCAGCTCTCAGATCCAAGAGACCCAGTACTTC
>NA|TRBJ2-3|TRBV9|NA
CASSLGWGPDTQYF
TGTGCCAGCAGCCTCGGGTGGGGCCCAGATACGCAGTATTTT
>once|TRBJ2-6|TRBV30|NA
CAWSSGAGPNVLTF
TGTGCCTGGAGTTCAGGGGCTGGGCCCAACGTCCTGACTTTC
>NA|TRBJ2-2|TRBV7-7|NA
CASSPYEGTGELFF
TGTGCTAGCAGCCCATACGAGGGCACCGGGGAGCTGTTTTTT
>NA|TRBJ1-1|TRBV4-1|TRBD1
CASSQDLGTGLLRRPEAFF
TGCGCCAGCAGCCAAGATCTAGGGACAGGGCTTCTCCGCAGGCCTGAAGCTTTCTTT
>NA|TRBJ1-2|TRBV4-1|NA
CASSQEEAMTGGYTF
TGCGCCAGCAGCCAAGAGGAGGCCATGACGGGGGGCTACACCTTC
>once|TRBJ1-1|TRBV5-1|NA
CASSSRTEAFF
TGCGCCAGCAGTTCGAGAACTGAAGCTTTCTTT
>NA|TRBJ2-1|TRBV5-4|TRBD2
CASSLPLGTSGRGLRFF
TGTGCCAGCAGCTTGCCCCTCGGGACTAGCGGGAGAGGATTGCGGTTCTTC
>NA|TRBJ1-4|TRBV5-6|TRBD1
CASSWDRRNEKLFF
TGTGCCAGCAGCTGGGACAGGCGAAATGAAAAACTGTTTTTT
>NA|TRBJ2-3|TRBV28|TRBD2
CASFRFPSGSKDTQYF
TGTGCCAGCTTCCGATTCCCTAGCGGGAGCAAGGATACGCAGTATTTT
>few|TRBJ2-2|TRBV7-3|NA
CASSGTRNGELFF
TGTGCCAGCAGCGGAACTAGAAACGGGGAGCTGTTTTTT
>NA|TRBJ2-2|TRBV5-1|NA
CASRRDAGELFF
TGCGCCAGCAGGCGGGACGCCGGGGAGCTGTTTTTT
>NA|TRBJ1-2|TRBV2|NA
CASSESVVYTF
TGTGCCAGCAGTGAATCTGTCGTCTACACCTTC